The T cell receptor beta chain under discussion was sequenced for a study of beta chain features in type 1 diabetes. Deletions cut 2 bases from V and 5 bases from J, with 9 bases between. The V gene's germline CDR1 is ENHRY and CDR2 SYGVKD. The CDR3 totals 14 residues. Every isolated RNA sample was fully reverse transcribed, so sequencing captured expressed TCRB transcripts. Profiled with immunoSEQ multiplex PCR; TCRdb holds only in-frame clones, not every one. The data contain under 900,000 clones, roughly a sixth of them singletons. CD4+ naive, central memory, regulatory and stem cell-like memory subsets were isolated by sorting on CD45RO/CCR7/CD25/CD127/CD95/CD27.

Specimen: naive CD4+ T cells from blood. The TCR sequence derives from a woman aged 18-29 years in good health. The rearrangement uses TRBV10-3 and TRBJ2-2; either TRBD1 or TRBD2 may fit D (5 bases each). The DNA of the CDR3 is TGTGCCATCAGTGAGAGACAGCGGACCGGGGAGCTGTTTTTT. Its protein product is CAISERQRTGELFF.